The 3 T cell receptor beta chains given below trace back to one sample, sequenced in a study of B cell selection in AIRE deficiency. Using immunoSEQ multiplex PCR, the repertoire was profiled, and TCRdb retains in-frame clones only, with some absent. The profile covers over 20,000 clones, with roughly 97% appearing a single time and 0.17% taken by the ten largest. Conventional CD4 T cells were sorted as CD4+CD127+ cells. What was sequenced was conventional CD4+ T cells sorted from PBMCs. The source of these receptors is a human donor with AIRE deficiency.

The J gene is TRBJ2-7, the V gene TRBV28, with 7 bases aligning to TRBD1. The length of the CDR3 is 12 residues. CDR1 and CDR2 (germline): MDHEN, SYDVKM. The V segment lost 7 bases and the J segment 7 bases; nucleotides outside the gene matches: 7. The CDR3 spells CASTNQGVEQYF. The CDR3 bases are TGTGCCAGCACAAACCAGGGGGTTGAGCAGTACTTC.

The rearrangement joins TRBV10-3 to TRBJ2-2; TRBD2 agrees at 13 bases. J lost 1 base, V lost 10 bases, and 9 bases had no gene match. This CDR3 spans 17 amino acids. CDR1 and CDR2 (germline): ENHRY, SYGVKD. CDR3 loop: CATTGLAGPLNTGELFF. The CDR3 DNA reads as TGTGCCACTACGGGACTAGCGGGACCCTTGAACACCGGGGAGCTGTTTTTT.

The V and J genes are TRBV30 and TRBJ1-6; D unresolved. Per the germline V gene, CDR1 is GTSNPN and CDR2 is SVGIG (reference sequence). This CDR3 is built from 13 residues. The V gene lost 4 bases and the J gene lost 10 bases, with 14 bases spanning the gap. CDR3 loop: CAWTISLGSPLHF. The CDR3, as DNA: TGTGCCTGGACCATAAGTTTGGGATCACCCCTCCACTTT.